This is a list of T cell receptor beta chains from one sample in a study of T-cell memory formation after mild COVID-19. Each CDR3 protein is one row after TCRdb ran MiXCR on the 5' RACE reads. The table lists roughly 310,000 distinct CDR3 sequences, roughly 15% of them singletons. Sequencing was performed on PBMCs or a T cell subset sorted from them (not recorded which). The receptors originated from a man younger than 35 who had mild COVID-19 (a few samples of this study predate the infection). Cell type and time point are not known. The CDR3 runs from the conserved cysteine through the conserved F or W. D genes are given only for firm matches. Rows give clone size only sometimes, using once, few, many, or a class for an expanded clone.

TRBV12-3/TRBV12-4	few	TRBJ2-2	TRBD2	TGTGCCAGCAGATCACTAGCGGGGTCAGGATCCGGGGAGCTGTTTTTT	CASRSLAGSGSGELFF
TRBV20-1	-	TRBJ2-5	TRBD1	TGCAGTGCTAGCTGGACAGGGGAAGAGACCCAGTACTTC	CSASWTGEETQYF
TRBV6-6	-	TRBJ2-2	-	TGTGCCGGATTGAGTCAGGGAGTCGGGGAGCTGTTTTTT	CAGLSQGVGELFF
TRBV7-2	few	TRBJ1-2	TRBD1	TGTGCCAGCAGCAGACAGGGGTTAAAGAACTATGGCTACACCTTC	CASSRQGLKNYGYTF
TRBV20-1	-	TRBJ2-1	TRBD2	TGCAGTGCCAGGAAGAGAGCGGGGGGCCATGAGCAGTTCTTC	CSARKRAGGHEQFF
TRBV11-3	-	TRBJ1-1	-	TGTGCCAGCAGCTTAGACGGCCCGAACACTGAAGCTTTCTTT	CASSLDGPNTEAFF
TRBV5-1	few	TRBJ2-3	-	TGCGCCAGCAGCTTGGTTATTGCAGATACGCAGTATTTT	CASSLVIADTQYF
TRBV11-2	many	TRBJ2-1	TRBD1	TGTGCCAGCAGCTACGACACAACAGGGGTTGAGCAGTTCTTC	CASSYDTTGVEQFF
TRBV20-1	few	TRBJ2-1	-	TGCAGTGCTAGAGATATTAGAGACAGCGGCTTCGGTCAGCAGTTCTTC	CSARDIRDSGFGQQFF
TRBV20-1	-	TRBJ2-7	TRBD1	TGCAGTGCTAGAGATATTGTCCGGACAGGGGGCCTTGAGCAGTACTTC	CSARDIVRTGGLEQYF
TRBV7-9	few	TRBJ1-1	-	TGTGCCAGCAGCCCTCAGGTTATGGCTTTCTTT	CASSPQVMAFF
TRBV7-2	few	TRBJ2-7	-	TGTGCCAGCAGCTTAGTGCGGGGCTACGAGCAGTACTTC	CASSLVRGYEQYF
TRBV20-1	many	TRBJ2-3	TRBD2	TGCAGTGCCAGCGGACTAGCGGGGGGGCAGGCAGATACGCAGTATTTT	CSASGLAGGQADTQYF
TRBV7-2	-	TRBJ2-1	-	TGTGCCAGCAGCCCTCTCGGGACTTCCTACAATGAGCAGTTCTTC	CASSPLGTSYNEQFF
TRBV6-2/TRBV6-3	-	TRBJ1-2	TRBD1	TGTGCCAGCAGTTACTCGCAGGGGGCTGGCTACACCTTC	CASSYSQGAGYTF
TRBV29-1	-	TRBJ2-3	-	TGCAGCGTTTGTTTTCCGGGAACAGATACGCAGTATTTT	CSVCFPGTDTQYF
TRBV11-2	-	TRBJ2-3	-	TGTGCCAGCAGCCCCGCAGAAAGGCAGTATTTT	CASSPAERQYF
TRBV5-1	few	TRBJ1-4	-	TGCGCCAGCAGCTTACGACAGATGGCAACTAATGAAAAACTGTTTTTT	CASSLRQMATNEKLFF
TRBV28	-	TRBJ1-5	-	TGTGCCAGCAGTCTACCTTACCGCGACCGTGAGGAGGGGCCCCAGCATTTT	CASSLPYRDREEGPQHF
TRBV11-3	few	TRBJ2-5	-	TGTGCCAGCAGCGGGGACTTAAGGGAGACCCAGTACTTC	CASSGDLRETQYF
TRBV4-1	-	TRBJ2-7	-	TGCGCCAGCAGCCAAGGGGCAGGGTACTACGAGCAGTACTTC	CASSQGAGYYEQYF
TRBV4-2	-	TRBJ1-1	TRBD1	TGTGCCAGCAGCCCGGGGACAGGGTCGGGAAACACTGAAGCTTTCTTT	CASSPGTGSGNTEAFF
TRBV5-1	few	TRBJ1-1	-	TGCGCCAGCAGCTTGGACCCGGGAGGGAGCACTGAAGCTTTCTTT	CASSLDPGGSTEAFF
TRBV4-3	-	TRBJ2-2	-	TGCGCCAGCAGCCAGATTGGGGGATTCGCCGGGGAGCTGTTTTTT	CASSQIGGFAGELFF
TRBV4-3	many	TRBJ2-1	TRBD1	TGCGCCAGCAGCCAAGAAGCCCGGGACAGGGATAGGAATGAGCAGTTCTTC	CASSQEARDRDRNEQFF
TRBV4-1	few	TRBJ2-3	-	TGCGCCAGCAGCCAAGACCCCCACGGTACAGATACGCAGTATTTT	CASSQDPHGTDTQYF
TRBV7-8	few	TRBJ1-5	-	TGTGCCAGCAGCCGCCGGGACCAGTTAAATCAGCCCCAGCATTTT	CASSRRDQLNQPQHF
TRBV6-2/TRBV6-3	many	TRBJ1-2	-	TGTGCCAGCAAGCAATCAGGGTATGGCTACACCTTC	CASKQSGYGYTF
TRBV18	-	TRBJ2-7	-	TGTGCCAGCTCACCACCGGGGTACGAGCAGTACTTC	CASSPPGYEQYF
TRBV24-1	many	TRBJ2-2	TRBD1	TGTGCCACCAGTGATTTCCTGGGACAGGGTGCCGGGGAGCTGTTTTTT	CATSDFLGQGAGELFF
TRBV6-5	-	TRBJ2-3	TRBD2	TGTGCCAGCAGTTACTTGGGGGGGATGCAGGAGACGCAGTATTTT	CASSYLGGMQETQYF
TRBV5-1	-	TRBJ1-5	-	TGCGCCAGCAGCTTGTCAGGGGTTAGCAATCAGCCCCAGCATTTT	CASSLSGVSNQPQHF
TRBV27	-	TRBJ2-7	TRBD2	TGTGCCAGCAGTCAAATAGCGGGGGGTGACGAGCAGTACTTC	CASSQIAGGDEQYF
TRBV4-1	few	TRBJ2-3	TRBD2	TGCGCCAGCAGCCAAGATTTAGCGGGGGATGCTAGCACAGATACGCAGTATTTT	CASSQDLAGDASTDTQYF
TRBV6-6	few	TRBJ1-5	-	TGTGCCAGCAGTCACCGGGACACCCATAGCAATCAGCCCCAGCATTTT	CASSHRDTHSNQPQHF
TRBV7-2	-	TRBJ2-5	-	TGTGCCAGCAGCTTAATAGTGCCGTTTTTCCAAGAGACCCAGTACTTC	CASSLIVPFFQETQYF
TRBV15	-	TRBJ2-3	-	TGTGCCACCAGCAGAGATTACGGCAGCACAGATACGCAGTATTTT	CATSRDYGSTDTQYF
TRBV5-1	-	TRBJ2-6	-	TGCGCCAGCAGCTCGGGGATCGGAGGGGCCAACGTCCTGACTTTC	CASSSGIGGANVLTF
TRBV6-5	-	TRBJ1-5	-	TGTGCCAGCAGTGAGAGGGGGGTGAGGCCCCAGCATTTT	CASSERGVRPQHF
TRBV10-3	few	TRBJ1-5	-	TGTGCCGCAGCAGGGGAGTTTAATCAGCCCCAGCATTTT	CAAAGEFNQPQHF
TRBV7-8	-	TRBJ2-5	TRBD2	TGTGCCACCCGGCGGCGGGGGAGACAAGAGACCCAGTACTTC	CATRRRGRQETQYF
TRBV9	few	TRBJ2-3	-	TGTGCCAGCAGCGTCGCGACGGCGCCCGATACGCAGTATTTT	CASSVATAPDTQYF
TRBV6-5	few	TRBJ1-5	TRBD1	TGTGCCAGCAGTTTGGGACCGACAGGGAAGCAGCCCCAGCATTTT	CASSLGPTGKQPQHF
TRBV6-5	many	TRBJ2-5	-	TGTGCCAGCAGTTACCGGGCTCGGGAGACCCAGTACTTC	CASSYRARETQYF
TRBV4-3	-	TRBJ2-3	TRBD2	TGCGCCAGCAGCCGCGCCCGACTAGCGGGGGGGCCAGATACGCAGTATTTT	CASSRARLAGGPDTQYF
TRBV10-3	-	TRBJ1-1	-	TGTGCCATCAGTGAGTCTCGAGACACAAGCCCGAACACTGAAGCTTTCTTT	CAISESRDTSPNTEAFF
TRBV24-1	-	TRBJ2-1	TRBD1	TGTGCCACCAGTGATGCCGACAGGGGGTTGTACAATGAGCAGTTCTTC	CATSDADRGLYNEQFF
TRBV28	-	TRBJ1-4	-	TGTGCCAGCAGGGCCATAGAAAAACTGTTTTTT	CASRAIEKLFF
TRBV5-1	-	TRBJ2-3	TRBD1	TGCGCCAGCTTCCGGGACAGATCAGATACGCAGTATTTT	CASFRDRSDTQYF
TRBV12-3/TRBV12-4	many	TRBJ1-1	-	TGTGCCAGCAGTTTTGGTGGGACGGTAAACACTGAAGCTTTCTTT	CASSFGGTVNTEAFF
TRBV3-1	few	TRBJ1-1	-	TGTGCCAGCAGCCAAGTCACTGAAGCTTTCTTT	CASSQVTEAFF
TRBV7-9	few	TRBJ2-7	TRBD2	TGTGCCAGCAGCTTAGCGTGGGAGGGGATCGAGCAGTACTTC	CASSLAWEGIEQYF
TRBV7-9	few	TRBJ1-6	-	TGTGCCAGCAGCCAGATGGCAGATAATTCACCCCTCCACTTT	CASSQMADNSPLHF
TRBV7-9	-	TRBJ1-1	-	TGTGCCAGCAGCCCCATCCTTGATGAAGCTTTCTTT	CASSPILDEAFF
TRBV4-1	few	TRBJ1-3	-	TGCGCCAGCAGCCAAGATCGTCCCCTCTCTGGAAACACCATATATTTT	CASSQDRPLSGNTIYF
TRBV5-1	-	TRBJ1-4	-	TGCGCCAGCAGCTTGGGTGGGCAGACTAATGAAAAACTGTTTTTT	CASSLGGQTNEKLFF
TRBV6-5	-	TRBJ1-1	-	TGTGCCAGCAGCGGAGAGTGGGCTACCTATGAAGCTTTCTTT	CASSGEWATYEAFF
TRBV2	-	TRBJ2-5	TRBD2	TGTGCCAGCAGTGCCAGACTAGCGGGGGGTCAAGAGACCCAGTACTTC	CASSARLAGGQETQYF
TRBV24-1	few	TRBJ2-2	TRBD2	TGTGCCACCAGTGATGCCGGGACTAGCTCGAGCGGGGAGCTGTTTTTT	CATSDAGTSSSGELFF